Following are 26 T cell receptor beta chains from one sample sequenced in a study of blood T cell repertoires in COVID-19. Measured with immunoSEQ multiplex PCR; TCRdb has only the in-frame clones, and not every one. The sample yields about 180,000 clones, 60% to 80% seen once. Input material: PBMCs or T cells enriched from blood (not recorded which). The receptors come from a man aged 60 to 75 who had been exposed to COVID-19.

The V call is TRBV30, the J call TRBJ1-5, with TRBD1 as a possible D gene (5 bases). Looked up from germline, CDR1 is GTSNPN and CDR2 is SVGIG (reference sequence). V dropped 2 bases and J dropped 2 bases, with 10 bases sitting between them. This CDR3 comprises 14 residues. The DNA of the CDR3 is TGTGCCTGGAGTACGGGGGGGGGCAATCAGCCCCAGCATTTT. Protein sequence: CAWSTGGGNQPQHF.

The chain couples TRBV3-1 (or the pseudogene TRBV3-2) to TRBJ2-4, with 9 bases that match TRBD1. This CDR3 has 14 residues. V lost 4 bases and J lost 8; bases outside the gene matches: 6. CDR1 and CDR2 (germline): LGHDT, YNNKEL (reference sequence). The CDR3 bases are TGTGCCAGCAGCCCCCGGACAGGGGAGGACATTCAGTACTTC. This codes for CASSPRTGEDIQYF.

The V call is TRBV7-2, the J call TRBJ1-6, with TRBD1 identical over 8 bases. The CDR3 has 17 residues. The J segment lost 5 bases and the V segment lost 5 bases, leaving 11 bases of the junction unmatched. Germline CDR1 reads SGHTA; CDR2 reads FQGNSA. CDR3 in DNA: TGTGCCAGCAGCCTAAGGACAGGGAGATCTCATAATTCACCCCTCCACTTT. It codes for CASSLRTGRSHNSPLHF. Looking up the rest from reference TRBV7-2 and TRBJ1-6 gives the full variable domain: GAGVSQSPSNKVTEKGKDVELRCDPISGHTALYWYRQSLGQGLEFLIYFQGNSAPDKSGLPSDRFSAERTGGSVSTLTIQRTQQEDSAVYLCASSLRTGRSHNSPLHFGNGTRLTVT.

The chain combines TRBV6-1 with TRBJ1-4, with D possibly matching TRBD1 (6 bases). Between the trimmed V and J ends, which lost 0 bases and 3 bases, there was a span of 11 bases. Germline V gives CDR1 MNHNS, CDR2 SASEGT. This CDR3 comprises 16 residues. CDR3 sequence reads: CASSEAGAHPNEKLFF. The CDR3 DNA sequence: TGTGCCAGCAGTGAAGCGGGGGCCCACCCTAATGAAAAACTGTTTTTT.

The rearrangement links TRBV6-5 to TRBJ2-7; tentatively, D is TRBD1 (5 bases). Trimming took off 6 bases at V and 2 bases at J, with 8 bases between the two ends. CDR1 is MNHEY and CDR2 is SVGAGI in the germline V gene. The CDR3 contains 12 residues. As DNA, the CDR3 is TGTGCCAGCAGGGACACCACCTACGAGCAGTACTTC. This codes for CASRDTTYEQYF.

This clone was detected only once. This chain links TRBV28 with TRBJ2-7; TRBD2 is a possible D gene (5 bases). There are 13 residues in the CDR3. Germline V CDR1 and CDR2: MDHEN, SYDVKM. With 6 bases removed from V and 0 bases from J, the gap between germline ends came to 9 bases. The DNA for the CDR3 is TGTGCCAGCAGCCTCGCGGGCTCCTACGAGCAGTACTTC. Residues: CASSLAGSYEQYF.

This chain connects TRBV4-1 to TRBJ1-2; a possible D gene is TRBD1 (5 bases). Trimming shortened V by 1 base and J by 2 bases, and 14 bases separated the two germline ends. The germline CDR1 and CDR2 sequences are MGHRA and YSYEKL. This CDR3 has 16 residues. The CDR3 DNA is TGCGCCAGCAGCCAAGGGTGGGGGGAAGCGAACTATGGCTACACCTTC. Translating gives CASSQGWGEANYGYTF.

J is TRBJ1-2 and V is TRBV6-1; D remains ambiguous. The CDR3 is 15 amino acids. Germline lookup yields CDR1 MNHNS and CDR2 SASEGT. Trimming stripped 2 bases from V and 6 bases from J, with 16 bases between. CDR3 protein: CASSERGADFHGYTF. The CDR3 coding sequence is TGTGCCAGCAGTGAACGGGGTGCAGATTTCCATGGCTACACCTTC.

This chain links TRBV6-5 with TRBJ1-4, with D possibly matching TRBD1 (6 bases). CDR1 is MNHEY and CDR2 is SVGAGI in the germline V gene. Deletions cut 6 bases from V and 8 bases from J, with 19 bases between. The CDR3 is made up of 15 amino acids. The CDR3: CASRIIQGSWEKLFF. The CDR3 DNA follows: TGTGCCAGCAGAATAATACAGGGCTCCTGGGAAAAACTGTTTTTT.

The chain combines TRBV30 with TRBJ1-1; unclear D gene. CDR3 length equals 14 residues. The V end was cut by 0 bases, the J end by 1 base, with 9 bases between. Germline V gene data show CDR1 as GTSNPN and CDR2 as SVGIG (reference sequence). CDR3 coding DNA: TGTGCCTGGAGTGTACTAGCACGGAACACTGAAGCTTTCTTT. This gives the protein CAWSVLARNTEAFF.

The chain links TRBV18 to TRBJ2-7, with D maybe TRBD2 (6 bases). V was pared by 1 base and J by 4 bases, with 11 bases between. CDR3 length: 14 amino acids. Germline-derived CDR1 and CDR2 are KGHSH and LQKENI. CDR3 residues: CASSPRTTAYEQYF. In DNA form, the CDR3 reads TGTGCCAGCTCACCACGGACTACTGCGTACGAGCAGTACTTC. The full variable domain, in which reference TRBV18 and TRBJ2-7 provide the parts outside the CDR3, is NAGVMQNPRHLVRRRGQEARLRCSPMKGHSHVYWYRQLPEEGLKFMVYLQKENIIDESGMPKERFSAEFPKEGPSILRIQQVVRGDSAAYFCASSPRTTAYEQYFGPGTRLTVT.

The chain is built from TRBV5-4 and TRBJ2-7; D is possibly TRBD2 (6 bases). The CDR3 extends over 15 amino acids. Germline loops: CDR1 SGHNT, CDR2 YYREEE (reference sequence). Trimming left V 3 bases short and J 4 bases short, with 17 bases between. DNA of the CDR3: TGTGCCAGCAGCTCACCGGGGGATGGGCCATACGAGCAGTACTTC. It encodes CASSSPGDGPYEQYF.

A remark on this clone: This same CDR3 is encoded by further DNA sequences in the sample. The V and J genes are TRBV5-4 and TRBJ2-5, with D unclear. Trimming took off 0 bases at V and 7 bases at J, with 7 bases between the two ends. CDR3 length: 12 amino acids. Germline V lookup: CDR1 SGHNT, CDR2 YYREEE (reference sequence). The CDR3 loop reads CASSLGTGTQYF. The DNA for the CDR3 is TGTGCCAGCAGCTTGGGCACGGGGACCCAGTACTTC.

This clone was counted a single time. This chain uses TRBV7-8 with TRBJ2-1; 7 nucleotides line up with TRBD2. The CDR3 runs to 17 residues. The germline gives CDR1 SGHVS, CDR2 FQNEAQ. Unmatched junction bases numbered 10, after V lost 5 bases and J lost 0 bases. The CDR3 DNA reads TGTGCCAGCAGCCTCCCGTTCGGGGGGAGCTCCTACAATGAGCAGTTCTTC. Translated: CASSLPFGGSSYNEQFF.

The count of this clone is one. This CDR3 is CASRLSSYNEQFF. The DNA for the CDR3 is TGTGCCAGCCGACTTAGCTCCTACAATGAGCAGTTCTTC. The chain recombines TRBV27 with TRBJ2-1; D not certain. The germline gives CDR1 MNHEY, CDR2 SMNVEV (reference sequence). V lost 8 bases, J lost 0 bases, and 8 bases lay in between. The CDR3 is 13 amino acids.

This chain uses TRBV6-2 or TRBV6-3 with TRBJ2-1; no clear D. V was shortened by 6 bases and J by 9 bases, with 9 bases between the two germline ends. CDR1 MNHEY and CDR2 SVGEGT come from the germline V gene. The CDR3 is made up of 11 amino acids. CDR3 coding DNA: TGTGCCAGCAGCCCCTTGAGTGAGCAGTTCTTC. This encodes CASSPLSEQFF.

The chain is built from TRBV7-9 and TRBJ2-7, with a possible D match to TRBD2 (5 bases). Germline-derived CDR1 and CDR2 are SEHNR and FQNEAQ (reference sequence). V was trimmed by 1 base and J by 6 bases, leaving 10 bases between them. The CDR3 totals 13 residues. The CDR3 loop is CASSLVAGPEQYF. The DNA of the CDR3 is TGTGCCAGCAGCTTAGTGGCGGGCCCCGAGCAGTACTTC.

The J gene is TRBJ2-2, the V gene TRBV7-8; tentatively, D is TRBD1 (6 bases). Trimming pared 3 bases from V and 5 bases from J, leaving 25 bases between. From germline, CDR1 is SGHVS and CDR2 FQNEAQ. CDR3 length: 19 residues. The CDR3 bases are TGTGCCAGCAGCTTCGTTCCGAACGCAGGGGTGCGATTAACCGGGGAGCTGTTTTTT. Encoded protein: CASSFVPNAGVRLTGELFF.

V gene TRBV24-1 combines with J gene TRBJ2-5; 11 bases fit TRBD2. V trimming: 7 bases; J trimming: 0 bases; junction bases outside the gene matches: 9. CDR1 is KGHDR, CDR2 SFDVKD, per germline. The CDR3 runs 17 residues. In DNA form, the CDR3 reads TGTGCCACCAGGGGGACTAGCGGCTCCTTATACCAAGAGACCCAGTACTTC. The encoded protein is CATRGTSGSLYQETQYF.

This clone showed up just once. This rearrangement joins TRBV14 to TRBJ2-3; perhaps TRBD1 as D (6 bases). The CDR3 is made up of 13 amino acids. The germline gives CDR1 SGHDN, CDR2 FVKESK. Trimming pared 3 bases from V and 9 bases from J, leaving 13 bases between. In nucleotides, the CDR3 is TGTGCCAGCAGCCAGCCCGAGAGGGGGACGCAGTATTTT. Amino acids: CASSQPERGTQYF.

This chain links TRBV30 with TRBJ2-1; 14 bases map to TRBD2. V dropped 8 bases and J dropped 8; count of bases not matched to a gene: 2. The CDR3 totals 12 residues. Germline values: CDR1 GTSNPN, CDR2 SVGIG (reference sequence). The CDR3 DNA sequence: TGTGCCGGGACTAGCGGGAGCTATGAGCAGTTCTTC. Residues: CAGTSGSYEQFF. The full variable domain, its missing parts supplied by reference TRBV30 and TRBJ2-1, is SQTIHQWPATLVQPVGSPLSLECTVEGTSNPNLYWYRQAAGRGLQLLFYSVGIGQISSEVPQNLSASRPQDRQFILSSKKLLLSDSGFYLCAGTSGSYEQFFGPGTRLTVL.

The V and J genes are TRBV2 and TRBJ1-2; TRBD1 matches at 8 bases. The CDR3 extends over 14 amino acids. The germline V gene encodes CDR1 SNHLY and CDR2 FYNNEI. V shed 5 bases and J 8 bases; nucleotides not matched to a gene: 10. The CDR3 here is CASSSDRVIGGYTF. The DNA for the CDR3 is TGTGCCAGCAGTTCGGACAGGGTGATCGGAGGCTACACCTTC.

This chain links TRBV30 with TRBJ1-1; D is possibly TRBD1 (5 bases). In germline, CDR1 is GTSNPN, CDR2 SVGIG (reference sequence). The CDR3 extends over 15 amino acids. Between the trimmed V and J ends, which lost 1 base and 0 bases, there was a span of 12 bases. CDR3 coding DNA: TGTGCCTGGAGTGCATGGGGCGCCATGAACACTGAAGCTTTCTTT. It codes for CAWSAWGAMNTEAFF.

V and J are TRBV29-1 and TRBJ2-2, with 9 nucleotides matching TRBD2. The CDR3 contains 15 residues. The germline gives CDR1 SQVTM, CDR2 ANQGSEA. Trimming at V came to 5 bases and at J to 4 bases, leaving 8 bases not matched to a gene. The CDR3 region is CSVYAGGPFTGELFF. The CDR3 coding sequence is TGCAGCGTTTACGCGGGAGGGCCTTTCACCGGGGAGCTGTTTTTT.

The chain links TRBV19 to TRBJ2-1, with 8 bases matching TRBD2. V lost 2 bases to trimming and J lost 6 bases; unmatched junction nucleotides: 6. Germline V lookup: CDR1 LNHDA, CDR2 SQIVND (reference sequence). CDR3 size: 15 residues. As DNA, the CDR3 is TGTGCCAGTAGTATATGGGCGGGAGGCTCCAATGAGCAGTTCTTC. Its protein is CASSIWAGGSNEQFF.

The gene calls are TRBV7-3 and TRBJ1-1; D possibly corresponds to TRBD1 (5 bases). The CDR3 has 14 amino acids. Per the germline V gene, CDR1 is SGHTA and CDR2 is FQGTGA. V shed 3 bases and J shed 3 bases, with 11 bases lying between them. The CDR3 DNA reads as TGTGCCAGCAGCTTGTGGCAGGGCCACACTGAAGCTTTCTTT. This sequence encodes CASSLWQGHTEAFF. The variable domain in full, completed from reference TRBV7-3 and TRBJ1-1, reads GAGVSQTPSNKVTEKGKYVELRCDPISGHTALYWYRQSLGQGPEFLIYFQGTGAADDSGLPNDRFFAVRPEGSVSTLKIQRTERGDSAVYLCASSLWQGHTEAFFGQGTRLTVV.